One and the same sample provided the 26 T cell receptor beta chains below, sequenced in a study of identical twins (dated by TCRdb to 2016 to 2018). The library was built by means of 5' RACE. Sequencing instrument: Illumina HiSeq 2000. The public reads were reanalyzed by TCRdb: fastp trimming at Q25, MiXCR alignment, in-frame beta chains only. Each entry is one CDR3 protein sequence, shown with its most common DNA and genes. The sample table holds 1.5 million to 2 million distinct CDR3 sequences, of which about 30% were seen once. The ten largest make up around 0.3% of the sample. The sample was cord blood. These receptors were taken from a newborn girl in good health.

In its sample, this clonotype was seen a few times. The chain joins TRBV25-1 to TRBJ1-4; D is possibly TRBD1 (5 bases). Per the germline V gene, CDR1 is MGHDK and CDR2 is SYGVNS. There are 12 residues in the CDR3. V dropped 4 bases and J dropped 8 bases, with 8 bases sitting between them. DNA of the CDR3: TGTGCCAGCAGTGCGTGGGGCGAAAAACTGTTTTTT. It codes for CASSAWGEKLFF.

This clonotype was detected many times. The chain uses TRBV6-1 and TRBJ1-2; 9 bases fit TRBD1. The V gene end was trimmed by 4 bases and the J gene end by 4 bases; junction bases not matched to a gene: 1. Germline CDR1 MNHNS, CDR2 SASEGT. The CDR3 runs to 13 residues. The CDR3 loop is CASSAGQGYGYTF. CDR3 nucleotide sequence: TGTGCCAGCAGTGCGGGACAGGGCTATGGCTACACCTTC.

This rearrangement joins TRBV4-1 to TRBJ1-6; D gene unclear. Trimming stripped 4 bases from V and 11 bases from J, with 15 bases between. There are 14 residues in the CDR3. Germline V gene sequence: CDR1 MGHRA, CDR2 YSYEKL. The CDR3 DNA reads TGCGCCAGCAGCCCGCTGGTGTCGACGACACCCCTCCACTTT. Translating it yields CASSPLVSTTPLHF.

This clonotype was observed a few times. The chain combines TRBV29-1 with TRBJ1-2; TRBD1 is a possible D gene (5 bases). CDR1 is SQVTM, CDR2 ANQGSEA, per germline. CDR3 size: 12 residues. V lost 5 bases, J lost 3 bases, and 10 bases lay in between. The CDR3 sequence is CSVRGPYYGYTF. In DNA, the CDR3 is TGCAGCGTTCGGGGACCATACTATGGCTACACCTTC.

The rearrangement joins TRBV20-1 to TRBJ1-6; D is undetermined. CDR3 length: 14 amino acids. Germline values: CDR1 DFQATT, CDR2 SNEGSKA (reference sequence). The V and J ends lost 1 base and 9 bases respectively, with 13 bases between them. The CDR3, as DNA: TGCAGTGCTAGAGTTGAGGGTGTTGGTTCACCCCTCCACTTT. Translating gives CSARVEGVGSPLHF.

The V gene is TRBV11-2, the J gene TRBJ2-1, with TRBD2 matching over 9 bases. Germline V gene data show CDR1 as SGHAT and CDR2 as FQNNGV. V trimming: 1 base; J trimming: 6 bases; junction bases outside the gene matches: 10. The CDR3 extends over 17 amino acids. CDR3 loop: CASSLGSWASGANEQFF. The CDR3 bases are TGTGCCAGCAGCTTAGGGAGTTGGGCTAGCGGGGCCAATGAGCAGTTCTTC.

A word on this clonotype: Just one base apart from a much larger clone, this may be a read error. The V gene is TRBV29-1, the J gene TRBJ2-1; no definite D call. The CDR3 spans 15 residues. Germline V lookup: CDR1 SQVTM, CDR2 ANQGSEA. As DNA, the CDR3 is TGCAGCGTTGAAGGTGCGAAGAGCTCCTACAATGTGCAGTTCTTC. It codes for CSVEGAKSSYNVQFF.

The V gene is TRBV3-1, the J gene TRBJ2-1; TRBD2 matches at 7 bases. The CDR3 runs 15 residues. CDR1 and CDR2 (germline): LGHDT, YNNKEL (reference sequence). V trimming: 4 bases; J trimming: 10 bases; junction bases outside the gene matches: 13. The CDR3 region has the DNA TGTGCCAGCAGCCCCATAGCGGGCGCCTACGAGGAGCAGTTCTTC. It codes for CASSPIAGAYEEQFF.

In its sample, this clonotype was seen many times. This rearrangement joins TRBV6-5 to TRBJ2-1; unclear D gene. CDR3 length: 11 residues. Germline V gene sequence: CDR1 MNHEY, CDR2 SVGAGI. Trimming removed 2 bases at V and 10 bases at J, with 6 bases between. The CDR3 bases are TGTGCCAGCAGTTACCAGAGGGAGCAGTTCTTC. Amino acids: CASSYQREQFF.

The chain joins TRBV19 to TRBJ2-1; TRBD1 is a possible D gene (6 bases). CDR1 and CDR2 from the germline V gene are LNHDA and SQIVND (reference sequence). Between the trimmed V and J ends, which lost 3 bases and 4 bases, there was a span of 13 bases. The CDR3 is made up of 15 amino acids. The CDR3 here is CASSIRGPGYNEQFF. The CDR3 DNA sequence: TGTGCCAGTAGTATCAGGGGCCCGGGATACAATGAGCAGTTCTTC. The variable domain in full, with the rest retrieved from reference TRBV19 and TRBJ2-1, is DGGITQSPKYLFRKEGQNVTLSCEQNLNHDAMYWYRQDPGQGLRLIYYSQIVNDFQKGDIAEGYSVSREKKESFPLTVTSAQKNPTAFYLCASSIRGPGYNEQFFGPGTRLTVL.

The V gene is TRBV11-2, the J gene TRBJ2-6; 7 positions agree with TRBD2. Germline CDR1 is SGHAT and CDR2 is FQNNGV. The CDR3 has 16 residues. Trimming removed 6 bases from V and 2 bases from J; junction bases left unmatched: 7. CDR3: CASRTSGGAGANVLTF. Written as DNA, the CDR3 is TGTGCCAGCAGAACCTCGGGGGGAGCTGGGGCCAACGTCCTGACTTTC.

As to this clonotype: One end of the junction varies from germline; a read error may be responsible. The J gene is TRBJ2-6, the V gene TRBV18; D is perhaps TRBD1 (5 bases). The germline gives CDR1 KGHSH, CDR2 LQKENI. This CDR3 has 14 residues. CDR3 protein: CASSLKFGANVPTF. For the CDR3, the DNA is TGTGCCAGCTCATTGAAATTTGGGGCCAACGTCCCGACTTTC.

The rearrangement links TRBV19 to TRBJ1-6; 7 nucleotides align to TRBD1. The germline V gene has CDR1 LNHDA and CDR2 SQIVND (reference sequence). V lost 6 bases and J lost 7; bases outside the gene matches: 12. This CDR3 region has 16 residues. The CDR3 region has the DNA TGTGCCAGTAGCAACGAGAAACAGGGGAGGAATTCACCCCTCCACTTT. Its translation is CASSNEKQGRNSPLHF.

This clonotype was counted between two and nine times. V is TRBV11-2 and J is TRBJ2-3, with 13 bases identical to TRBD2. The J segment lost 4 bases and the V segment lost 6 bases, leaving 7 bases of the junction unmatched. The CDR3 runs 16 residues. CDR1 and CDR2 from the germline V gene are SGHAT and FQNNGV. The CDR3 protein is CASSPTSGRLADTQYF. The CDR3 bases are TGTGCCAGCAGTCCGACTAGCGGGAGGTTGGCAGATACGCAGTATTTT.

This chain uses TRBV28 with TRBJ2-5; 8 bases fit TRBD1. Judging by the DNA end, TRBJ2-4 fits better; the J call may be wrong. Germline V gives CDR1 MDHEN, CDR2 SYDVKM. This CDR3 region has 13 residues. The CDR3: CASSRGRENIQYF. CDR3 nucleotides: TGTGCCAGCAGCAGGGGGCGGGAAAACATTCAGTACTTC.

This clonotype was detected only a few times. The chain carries TRBV27 and TRBJ2-2; D uncertain. CDR3 length: 12 residues. Germline V CDR1 and CDR2: MNHEY, SMNVEV (reference sequence). Trimming stripped 2 bases from V and 8 bases from J, with 6 bases between. In DNA form, the CDR3 reads TGTGCCAGCAGTTTAATCATGGGGGAGCTGTTTTTT. Residues: CASSLIMGELFF.

The chain recombines TRBV7-2 with TRBJ2-7, with TRBD2 identical over 12 bases. The CDR3 consists of 17 residues. Losses at the gene ends were 3 bases for V and 4 bases for J; bases not matched to a gene: 10. The germline gives CDR1 SGHTA, CDR2 FQGNSA. The CDR3 DNA is TGTGCCAGCAGCTTCCGACTAGCGGGAGCCGCAAGGTACGAGCAGTACTTC. It codes for CASSFRLAGAARYEQYF. The full variable domain, its missing parts supplied by reference TRBV7-2 and TRBJ2-7, is GAGVSQSPSNKVTEKGKDVELRCDPISGHTALYWYRQSLGQGLEFLIYFQGNSAPDKSGLPSDRFSAERTGGSVSTLTIQRTQQEDSAVYLCASSFRLAGAARYEQYFGPGTRLTVT.

There are many counts of this clonotype. The chain employs TRBV4-1 and TRBJ2-5; TRBD2 might be the D (6 bases). CDR3 length: 14 amino acids. V was shortened by 4 bases and J by 3 bases, with 12 bases between the two germline ends. Germline lookup yields CDR1 MGHRA and CDR2 YSYEKL. The CDR3 here is CASSLQTRKETQYF. The CDR3 DNA sequence: TGCGCCAGCAGCCTCCAGACTAGAAAAGAGACCCAGTACTTC.

The chain combines TRBV4-1 with TRBJ1-2; 10 nucleotides line up with TRBD1. This CDR3 is 15 amino acids long. V lost 0 bases, J lost 7 bases, and 5 bases stayed unmatched. Looked up from germline, CDR1 is MGHRA and CDR2 is YSYEKL. The CDR3: CASSQDGTGVGGYTF. The CDR3 DNA reads as TGCGCCAGCAGCCAAGATGGGACAGGGGTAGGTGGCTACACCTTC.

This clonotype was counted a few times. The rearrangement uses TRBV21-1 and TRBJ2-7; the tabulated D call, TRBD2, remains unverified against the DNA. TRBV21-1 corresponds to a pseudogene. This CDR3 spans 19 amino acids. CDR3 sequence reads: CASSAAGTSGGAETYEQYF. CDR3 DNA sequence: TGTGCCAGCAGCGCCGCCGGGACTAGCGGGGGGGCAGAGACCTACGAGCAGTACTTC.

This clonotype was counted many times. The chain carries TRBV12-3 or TRBV12-4 and TRBJ1-2; D is ambiguous. The V and J ends lost 7 bases and 4 bases respectively, with 10 bases between them. The CDR3 loop spans 12 amino acids. CDR3 region: CASIPSSYGYTF. The CDR3, as DNA: TGTGCCAGCATTCCGTCTTCCTATGGCTACACCTTC.

This clonotype was recorded a few times. The rearrangement uses TRBV2 and TRBJ2-1; D might be TRBD1 or TRBD2, each matching 6 bases. Germline V CDR1 and CDR2: SNHLY, FYNNEI. The V end lost 7 bases, the J end lost 6 bases, and 10 bases lay between the germline ends. The CDR3 consists of 12 residues. CDR3 bases: TGTGCCAGCAAGAGGGGGGCCAATGAGCAGTTCTTC. This encodes CASKRGANEQFF.

This clonotype was seen a few times. The chain joins TRBV6-1 to TRBJ1-2; D gene ambiguous. The germline V gene has CDR1 MNHNS and CDR2 SASEGT. The CDR3 runs 13 residues. The germline V and J ends were trimmed by 3 bases and 4 bases, with 9 bases remaining between them. The chain's CDR3 is CASSEHGPYGYTF. DNA of the CDR3: TGTGCCAGCAGTGAGCACGGCCCCTATGGCTACACCTTC.

The chain employs TRBV6-4 and TRBJ2-3; 10 positions agree with TRBD2. The V gene's germline CDR1 is MRHNA and CDR2 SNTAGT. This CDR3 has 15 amino acids. V lost 0 bases and J lost 4; bases outside the gene matches: 1. The CDR3 is CASSDSSGGADTQYF. CDR3 nucleotide sequence: TGTGCCAGCAGTGACTCGAGCGGGGGGGCAGATACGCAGTATTTT.

This clonotype was found a few times. The CDR3 loop reads CSVDGQGLSNEQFF. The CDR3 coding sequence is TGCAGCGTTGATGGACAGGGACTAAGCAATGAGCAGTTCTTC. The chain joins TRBV29-1 to TRBJ2-1; possibly TRBD1 for D (8 bases). With 3 bases removed from V and 6 bases from J, the gap between germline ends came to 15 bases. CDR3 length: 14 amino acids. Germline V gene data show CDR1 as SQVTM and CDR2 as ANQGSEA.

The V call is TRBV3-1, the J call TRBJ1-2; maybe TRBD1 (5 bases). The CDR3 consists of 16 residues. Trimming cost V 1 base and J 2 bases, with 14 bases left between them. In germline, CDR1 is LGHDT, CDR2 YNNKEL (reference sequence). The CDR3 nucleotides read TGTGCCAGCAGCCAAGGTTTCGGGGCACCCAACTATGGCTACACCTTC. The encoded protein is CASSQGFGAPNYGYTF. Filled out from reference TRBV3-1 and TRBJ1-2, the complete variable domain reads DTAVSQTPKYLVTQMGNDKSIKCEQNLGHDTMYWYKQDSKKFLKIMFSYNNKELIINETVPNRFSPKSPDKAHLNLHINSLELGDSAVYFCASSQGFGAPNYGYTFGSGTRLTVV.